The 26 T cell receptor beta chains below were found in one sample sequenced in a study of type 1 and type 2 diabetes patients. Amplification started from genomic DNA. The TCR beta CDR3 region was amplified using 30 forward and 13 reverse primers. TCRdb analysed the multiplex PCR reads with MiXCR anew, one entry per CDR3 protein. The sample has approximately 260,000 distinct CDR3 sequences; 40% to 50% are singletons. Sequencing was carried out using peripheral blood mononuclear cells (PBMCs). These TCRs come from a man in his late teens or twenties with type 2 diabetes.

The chain uses TRBV25-1 and TRBJ1-5, with no clear D. The CDR3 sequence is 14 residues long. CDR1 and CDR2 from the germline V gene are MGHDK and SYGVNS. V was cut by 5 bases and J by 7 bases, with 15 bases left in between. CDR3: CASSFSGGGQPQHF. The CDR3 coding sequence is TGTGCCAGCAGTTTTTCCGGCGGAGGACAGCCCCAGCATTTT.

This clonotype was detected only a few times. This chain links TRBV5-1 with TRBJ2-2; the D gene is possibly TRBD1 (6 bases). This CDR3 region has 17 residues. V gave up 0 bases and J gave up 4 bases, with 16 bases separating them. Germline V gene lookup returns CDR1 SGHRS and CDR2 YFSETQ. CDR3 DNA: TGCGCCAGCAGCTTGGGTCACAGGGACCTGGGCACCGGGGAGCTGTTTTTT. Translating it yields CASSLGHRDLGTGELFF.

This chain links TRBV5-1 with TRBJ1-1; 7 nucleotides agree with TRBD1. V shed 3 bases and J 1 base; nucleotides not matched to a gene: 9. The CDR3 is made up of 16 amino acids. CDR1 is SGHRS, CDR2 YFSETQ, per germline. The CDR3 sequence is CASSSRTGNGNTEAFF. CDR3 coding DNA: TGCGCCAGCAGCTCACGGACAGGTAATGGGAACACTGAAGCTTTCTTT. Full variable domain (remainder filled in from reference TRBV5-1 and TRBJ1-1): KAGVTQTPRYLIKTRGQQVTLSCSPISGHRSVSWYQQTPGQGLQFLFEYFSETQRNKGNFPGRFSGRQFSNSRSEMNVSTLELGDSALYLCASSSRTGNGNTEAFFGQGTRLTVV.

The chain joins TRBV7-6 to TRBJ2-7, with D tentatively TRBD1 (5 bases). This CDR3 is 14 amino acids long. The V gene lost 5 bases and the J gene lost 0 bases, with 11 bases spanning the gap. The V gene's germline CDR1 is SGHVS and CDR2 FNYEAQ. CDR3: CASSDRTLSYEQYF. The DNA of the CDR3 is TGTGCCAGCAGCGATAGGACACTCTCCTACGAGCAGTACTTC.

The chain uses TRBV7-3 and TRBJ2-1; D is tentatively TRBD1 or TRBD2 (5 bases each). This CDR3 is 15 amino acids long. V lost 5 bases, J lost 8 bases, and 19 bases lay in between. From germline, CDR1 is SGHTA and CDR2 FQGTGA. This chain's CDR3 is CASSLRPTPGHEQFF. CDR3 nucleotide sequence: TGTGCCAGCAGCCTACGACCGACCCCGGGGCATGAGCAGTTCTTC.

The J gene is TRBJ2-5, the V gene TRBV6-1, with a weak D call TRBD2 (6 bases). Gene TRBJ2-7 matches the end of the DNA better, so the J call may be wrong. CDR1 is MNHNS, CDR2 SASEGT, per germline. The CDR3 loop spans 14 amino acids. The CDR3 is CARSLRGTVYEQYF. In nucleotides, the CDR3 is TGTGCCAGAAGTCTTCGGGGGACTGTCTACGAGCAGTACTTC.

This chain uses TRBV20-1 with TRBJ2-7, with 8 positions matching TRBD2. This CDR3 comprises 14 residues. Trimming took 2 bases from V and 4 from J; bases not matched to a gene: 7. Germline lookup yields CDR1 DFQATT and CDR2 SNEGSKA (reference sequence). The CDR3 here is CSARHWREAYEQYF. CDR3 DNA: TGCAGTGCTAGACATTGGCGGGAGGCGTACGAGCAGTACTTC.

Of note for this clonotype: One end of the junction is discordant with germline, which a read error may explain. CDR3 sequence reads: CASSHAGESSF. The CDR3 DNA follows: TGTGCCAGCAGCCACGCCGGGGAAAGCTCCTTC. The rearrangement joins TRBV5-1 to TRBJ2-7, with D tentatively TRBD2 (5 bases). Per germline, CDR1 SGHRS and CDR2 YFSETQ. The CDR3 runs 11 residues.

This clonotype has ten or more counts. The chain carries TRBV2 and TRBJ2-7; D remains ambiguous. This CDR3 has 13 amino acids. Between the trimmed V and J ends, which lost 7 bases and 2 bases, there was a span of 12 bases. CDR1 and CDR2 from the germline V gene are SNHLY and FYNNEI. CDR3 region: CASMAVRAYEQYF. In DNA form, the CDR3 reads TGTGCCAGCATGGCCGTGCGCGCCTACGAGCAGTACTTC.

This clonotype was counted a few times. The CDR3 spells CASSESTGSTDTQYF. Here the CDR3 DNA reads TGCGCCAGCAGTGAGTCGACAGGTAGCACAGATACGCAGTATTTT. J is TRBJ2-3 and V is TRBV10-1; possible D gene TRBD1, 6 bases. CDR1 and CDR2 (germline): WNHNN, SYGVQD (reference sequence). The CDR3 is made up of 15 amino acids. V gave up 0 bases and J gave up 0 bases, with 7 bases separating them.

The chain recombines TRBV5-1 with TRBJ2-2; D is ambiguous. V gave up 0 bases and J gave up 2 bases, with 8 bases separating them. The CDR3 is 15 amino acids. The germline V gene has CDR1 SGHRS and CDR2 YFSETQ. CDR3 in amino acids: CASSLGDSNTGELFF. DNA for the CDR3: TGCGCCAGCAGCTTGGGCGACTCCAACACCGGGGAGCTGTTTTTT.

This clonotype turned up a few times. The chain recombines TRBV7-2 with TRBJ1-2; 11 bases agree with TRBD1. CDR3 size: 15 residues. Trimming took 3 bases from V and 6 from J; bases not matched to a gene: 6. Germline V gives CDR1 SGHTA, CDR2 FQGNSA. CDR3 protein: CASSFGQGAWNGYTF. The CDR3 DNA reads as TGTGCCAGCAGCTTCGGACAGGGGGCTTGGAATGGCTACACCTTC.

This clonotype appeared a few times. The genes are TRBV25-1 and TRBJ2-1; tentative D call: TRBD2 (5 bases). Germline loops: CDR1 MGHDK, CDR2 SYGVNS. The CDR3 length is 16 residues. The ends were cut back, 4 bases at V and 0 bases at J, with 13 bases in the middle. CDR3 DNA sequence: TGTGCCAGCAGTGGGAGGTTCGCTAGCTCCTACAATGAGCAGTTCTTC. Translated: CASSGRFASSYNEQFF.

This clonotype was observed a few times. The chain recombines TRBV28 with TRBJ1-1; a possible D gene is TRBD1 (5 bases). Trimming shortened V by 6 bases and J by 11 bases, and 19 bases separated the two germline ends. The germline V gene encodes CDR1 MDHEN and CDR2 SYDVKM. The CDR3 has 13 residues. CDR3 sequence (DNA): TGTGCCAGCAGCCCCGCGCCGGGGGAGGGGGCTTTCTTT. Translating gives CASSPAPGEGAFF.

This clonotype was counted only a few times. This chain joins TRBV12-3 or TRBV12-4 and TRBJ2-2; 11 nucleotides line up with TRBD1. Trimming at V came to 9 bases and at J to 6 bases, leaving 12 bases not matched to a gene. The CDR3 has 16 amino acids. CDR3 coding DNA: TGTGCCAGTCACTCCCTCGGGACAGGGGGATCCGGGGAGCTGTTTTTT. It is translated as CASHSLGTGGSGELFF.

This clonotype was recorded a few times. This chain joins TRBV19 and TRBJ1-6; 8 bases map to TRBD1. This CDR3 has 13 amino acids. V dropped 4 bases and J dropped 10; count of bases not matched to a gene: 3. CDR1 is LNHDA, CDR2 SQIVND, per germline (reference sequence). For the CDR3, the DNA is TGTGCCAGTAGTAAGACAGGGGTCTCACCCCTCCACTTT. Its protein is CASSKTGVSPLHF.

The rearrangement joins TRBV18 to TRBJ2-7; 7 bases line up with TRBD1. V lost 6 bases to trimming and J lost 0 bases; unmatched junction nucleotides: 11. From germline, CDR1 is KGHSH and CDR2 LQKENI. The CDR3 loop spans 16 amino acids. The CDR3 is CASSAPRQGFSYEQYF. The CDR3 DNA is TGTGCCAGCTCTGCCCCTCGACAGGGTTTCTCCTACGAGCAGTACTTC.

The J gene is TRBJ2-7, the V gene TRBV14, with D tentatively TRBD1 (6 bases). Trimming removed 6 bases at V and 0 bases at J, with 15 bases between. The CDR3 runs to 15 residues. The V gene's germline CDR1 is SGHDN and CDR2 FVKESK. CDR3 in DNA: TGTGCCAGCAGACCGGGACATGGAAGCTCCTACGAGCAGTACTTC. Its protein is CASRPGHGSSYEQYF.

The chain employs TRBV12-5 and TRBJ2-2; D is ambiguous. The CDR3 length is 16 residues. The V end was cut by 6 bases, the J end by 0 bases, with 14 bases between. CDR1 is LGHNT, CDR2 FRNRAP, per germline. This CDR3 reads CASGVHRQTNTGELFF. CDR3 in DNA: TGTGCTAGTGGGGTACACCGCCAAACGAACACCGGGGAGCTGTTTTTT.

The sample holds a few counts of this clonotype. The V call is TRBV7-3, the J call TRBJ2-3; maybe TRBD2 (6 bases). V lost 1 base to trimming and J lost 2 bases, with 10 bases between them. The CDR3 totals 15 residues. Germline lookup yields CDR1 SGHTA and CDR2 FQGTGA. Here the CDR3 reads CASSLNGLPTDTQYF. As DNA, the CDR3 is TGTGCCAGCAGCTTAAACGGACTACCCACAGATACGCAGTATTTT. The full variable domain, in which reference TRBV7-3 and TRBJ2-3 provide the parts outside the CDR3, is GAGVSQTPSNKVTEKGKYVELRCDPISGHTALYWYRQSLGQGPEFLIYFQGTGAADDSGLPNDRFFAVRPEGSVSTLKIQRTERGDSAVYLCASSLNGLPTDTQYFGPGTRLTVL.

This chain joins TRBV7-3 and TRBJ2-7; possible D gene TRBD1, 8 bases. Germline CDR1 and CDR2: SGHTA and FQGTGA. Trimming removed 1 base from V and 3 bases from J, with 13 bases in between. The CDR3 is 15 residues long. In DNA, the CDR3 is TGTGCCAGCAGCTTAAGACAGGGGAGGGTCTACGAGCAGTACTTC. This encodes CASSLRQGRVYEQYF.

The chain combines TRBV20-1 with TRBJ2-1; no clear D gene. Between the trimmed V and J ends, which lost 6 bases and 9 bases, there was a span of 21 bases. Germline V gene sequence: CDR1 DFQATT, CDR2 SNEGSKA (reference sequence). This CDR3 comprises 14 residues. Written as DNA, the CDR3 is TGCAGTGCAGAGAAAATAGTGCGGATGGGTGAGCAGTTCTTC. Its translation is CSAEKIVRMGEQFF.

This clonotype showed up just once. The chain is built from TRBV2 and TRBJ2-7; possible D gene TRBD1, 5 bases. This CDR3 region has 14 residues. The germline V gene has CDR1 SNHLY and CDR2 FYNNEI. V lost 6 bases, J lost 3 bases, and 15 bases lay in between. The DNA of the CDR3 is TGTGCCAGCAGCTTAGGACACCGAGTCTACGAGCAGTACTTC. Protein sequence: CASSLGHRVYEQYF.

The chain joins TRBV2 to TRBJ1-2; TRBD1 aligns across 9 bases. CDR1 is SNHLY, CDR2 FYNNEI, per germline. After removal of 5 bases from V and 6 bases from J, the junction contained 10 bases not matched to a gene. This CDR3 has 15 amino acids. The CDR3 DNA is TGTGCCAGCAGTTCCAACAGGGACAGGGCCGATGGCTACACCTTC. This translates into CASSSNRDRADGYTF.

The gene calls are TRBV2 and TRBJ1-2; 8 bases align to TRBD1. CDR3 size: 13 residues. Germline trimming cut 6 bases from V and 5 bases from J; bases unmatched to any gene: 5. CDR1 SNHLY and CDR2 FYNNEI come from the germline V gene. The CDR3 sequence is CASRDGQGYGYTF. CDR3 sequence (DNA): TGTGCCAGCAGGGACGGACAGGGATATGGCTACACCTTC. Looking up the rest from reference TRBV2 and TRBJ1-2 gives the full variable domain: EPEVTQTPSHQVTQMGQEVILRCVPISNHLYFYWYRQILGQKVEFLVSFYNNEISEKSEIFDDQFSVERPDGSNFTLKIRSTKLEDSAMYFCASRDGQGYGYTFGSGTRLTVV.

The gene calls are TRBV27 and TRBJ2-2; 7 nucleotides line up with TRBD2. From germline, CDR1 is MNHEY and CDR2 SMNVEV (reference sequence). This CDR3 is built from 16 residues. V lost 6 bases, J lost 5 bases, and 12 bases stayed unmatched. CDR3 in amino acids: CASRPWRGIGTGELFF. CDR3 bases: TGTGCCAGCAGGCCCTGGCGGGGGATTGGAACCGGGGAGCTGTTTTTT.